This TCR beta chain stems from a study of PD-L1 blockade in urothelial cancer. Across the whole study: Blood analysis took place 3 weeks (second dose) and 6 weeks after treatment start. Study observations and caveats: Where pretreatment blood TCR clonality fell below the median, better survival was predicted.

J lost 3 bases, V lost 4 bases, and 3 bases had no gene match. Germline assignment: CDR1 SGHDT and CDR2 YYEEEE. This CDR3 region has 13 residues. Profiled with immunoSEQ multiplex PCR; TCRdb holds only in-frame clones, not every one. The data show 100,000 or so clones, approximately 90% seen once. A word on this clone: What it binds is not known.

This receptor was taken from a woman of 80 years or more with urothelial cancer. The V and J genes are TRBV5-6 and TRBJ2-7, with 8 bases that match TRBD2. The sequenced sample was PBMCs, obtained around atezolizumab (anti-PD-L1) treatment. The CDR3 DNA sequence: TGTGCCAGCAGCCGGGAGGGCCTCTACGAGCAGTACTTC. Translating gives CASSREGLYEQYF.